These T cell receptor beta chains were read from a single sample in a study of spatial heterogeneity in lung cancer. A single record per CDR3 protein comes from TCRdb applying MiXCR to the 5' RACE reads. The table includes under 8,000 distinct CDR3 sequences, 3.5% to 4.5% detected once. Sequenced material: normal lung tissue next to the tumor, taken at surgery. The origin of the receptors is a female donor with early-stage non-small cell lung cancer. Each CDR3 is given with its conserved first and last residue. Fields, in order: CDR3 DNA, CDR3 protein, J gene, clone size, V gene, D gene. The D gene is left open where the match is weak. For some rows the clone size is stated as once, few or many, or as a class when expanded; others skip it.

TGTGCCACCACTTCGGCAGCATACACCGGGGAGCTGTTTTTT	CATTSAAYTGELFF	TRBJ2-2	.	TRBV19	.
TGTGCCAGCAGCTTTGCATCGGGGGCAACTGGAAACACCATATATTTT	CASSFASGATGNTIYF	TRBJ1-3	many	TRBV5-4	.
TGTGCCATCAGTCTCCGACAGGGGGTCCACGAGCAGTACTTC	CAISLRQGVHEQYF	TRBJ2-7	medium-sized	TRBV10-3	TRBD1
TGTGCCAGCAGTGAAGTGGGGAGCACAGATACGCAGTATTTT	CASSEVGSTDTQYF	TRBJ2-3	many	TRBV2	.
TGTGCCAGCAGTTACGAGGCCGGGACTAGCGTCACCACAGATACGCAGTATTTT	CASSYEAGTSVTTDTQYF	TRBJ2-3	medium-sized	TRBV6-2/TRBV6-3	TRBD2
TGTGCCAGCGAAGGACTAGCGGGGGGATCGTACGAGCAGTACTTC	CASEGLAGGSYEQYF	TRBJ2-7	many	TRBV2	TRBD2
TGCGCCCCCAGCCCCCGCCGGGACAGGGGAGACACAGATACGCAGTATTTT	CAPSPRRDRGDTDTQYF	TRBJ2-3	few	TRBV5-1	TRBD1
TGTGCCAGCAGCACCATATTTAGCGGGGGGTCAAATGAGCAGTTCTTC	CASSTIFSGGSNEQFF	TRBJ2-1	large	TRBV7-6	TRBD2
TGTGCCAGCAGTGATGAGAGCCTCCTGGAGTCAGAGACCCAGTACTTC	CASSDESLLESETQYF	TRBJ2-5	many	TRBV2	.
TGTGCCAGCAGCTTAGGGTGGGGGTCCATCCTTACGCAGTATTTT	CASSLGWGSILTQYF	TRBJ2-3	many	TRBV7-2	.
TGCAGTGCCCCCGGGACTAGGGAGGAGCAGTACTTC	CSAPGTREEQYF	TRBJ2-7	many	TRBV20-1	TRBD2
TGTGCCAGCAGCTTTCTATCACAGGGGGTTGGTGAAGCTTTCTTT	CASSFLSQGVGEAFF	TRBJ1-1	.	TRBV27	TRBD1
TGTGCCAGCAGCCAGAGGAGCGGGGGTCAGCAGTTCTTC	CASSQRSGGQQFF	TRBJ2-1	many	TRBV14	TRBD2
TGTGCCATCAGTGAGGATTATGGCTACACCTTC	CAISEDYGYTF	TRBJ1-2	many	TRBV10-3	.
TGCGCCAGCAGCTTGGCCCTAGCGGGTCCCGGGGAGCTGTTTTTT	CASSLALAGPGELFF	TRBJ2-2	many	TRBV5-1	TRBD2
TGTGCCAGCAGCTTAGGTACAAGTTATGGCTACACCTTC	CASSLGTSYGYTF	TRBJ1-2	medium-sized	TRBV7-2	.
TGCAGTGCCCCGACAGGACGCAACTATGGCTACACCTTC	CSAPTGRNYGYTF	TRBJ1-2	medium-sized	TRBV20-1	.
TGTGCCAGCAGTGATTCAGGGTCCTCCTACGAGCAGTACTTC	CASSDSGSSYEQYF	TRBJ2-7	many	TRBV12-3/TRBV12-4	.
TGCGCCAGCAGCCGGGACGGTGAAGAGACCCAGTACTTC	CASSRDGEETQYF	TRBJ2-5	medium-sized	TRBV5-1	.
TGTGCCAGCAGTTACTCGTCGGGGTTAGGCACTGAAGCTTTCTTT	CASSYSSGLGTEAFF	TRBJ1-1	few	TRBV6-5	.
TGTGCCATCAGGCAAGGACTAGCGGGGGCAAGTGACTCGCAGTATTTT	CAIRQGLAGASDSQYF	TRBJ2-3	medium-sized	TRBV10-3	TRBD2
TGCGCCAGCAGCCAAGGAGGTGTCCGGGCAAACACCATATATTTT	CASSQGGVRANTIYF	TRBJ1-3	medium-sized	TRBV4-1	.
TGTGCCAGCAGCTTAACCGTCAATCAGCCCCAGCATTTT	CASSLTVNQPQHF	TRBJ1-5	many	TRBV7-2	.
TGTGCCATCAGTGGTTCAGGCAGGGGGGATAGCAATCAGCCCCAGCATTTT	CAISGSGRGDSNQPQHF	TRBJ1-5	medium-sized	TRBV10-3	TRBD1
TGTGCCAGCAGCGTAGCAGCAGGGGGTCCGAACACTGAAGCTTTCTTT	CASSVAAGGPNTEAFF	TRBJ1-1	many	TRBV9	TRBD1
TGTGCCAGCAGCTTAGACTTCGGCGGGGGGAACTACAATGAGCAGTTCTTC	CASSLDFGGGNYNEQFF	TRBJ2-1	many	TRBV7-9	TRBD2
TGTGCCTGGAGTCGTTTGGGACTTCCCCAAGAGACCCAGTACTTC	CAWSRLGLPQETQYF	TRBJ2-5	many	TRBV30	.